The 26 T cell receptor beta chains below come from one sample, sequenced in a study of blood T cells in healthy people across ages. The authors ran a second PCR of roughly 6 to 12 cycles using a sample-barcoded 5' primer and a J-beta primer mix. TCRdb processed the 5' RACE reads anew with MiXCR; each CDR3 protein has one entry. The table lists about 930,000 distinct CDR3 sequences, 25% to 30% of them singletons. This same sample was also taken into another study, of T cells of mothers and their children.

Sequencing was done on a sample of blood. Receptors originate from a middle-aged woman in good health.

This clonotype was seen a few times. V and J are TRBV18 and TRBJ1-1, with a tentative D call TRBD1 (5 bases). CDR3 length: 16 residues. The V end lost 1 base, the J end lost 3 bases, and 15 bases lay between the germline ends. Germline-derived CDR1 and CDR2 are KGHSH and LQKENI. In DNA form, the CDR3 reads TGTGCCAGCTCACCACTTGGCGGGGGAGGGGACACTGAAGCTTTCTTT. It yields the protein CASSPLGGGGDTEAFF.

This sequence joins TRBV7-2 and TRBJ1-5, with TRBD1 identical over 8 bases. Trimming cost V 1 base and J 2 bases; bases outside gene matches: 13. CDR3 length: 19 residues. CDR1 and CDR2 from the germline V gene are SGHTA and FQGNSA. The chain's CDR3 is CASSLVGAGGVLGNQPQHF. DNA for the CDR3: TGTGCCAGCAGCTTAGTCGGGGCAGGGGGCGTATTAGGCAATCAGCCCCAGCATTTT.

The rearrangement joins TRBV20-1 to TRBJ2-7; 11 bases map to TRBD1. Germline CDR1 reads DFQATT; CDR2 reads SNEGSKA (reference sequence). The CDR3 contains 16 residues. The V gene end was trimmed by 3 bases and the J gene end by 6 bases; junction bases not matched to a gene: 13. CDR3 amino acids: CSASPPGQGGGLEQYF. CDR3 coding DNA: TGCAGTGCTAGCCCACCGGGACAGGGGGGAGGCCTCGAGCAGTACTTC.

This clonotype was detected ten times or more. The V call is TRBV28, the J call TRBJ1-4, with a possible D match to TRBD1 (5 bases). The CDR3 sequence is 14 residues long. V lost 5 bases and J 7 bases, leaving 14 bases between the germline ends. Looked up from germline, CDR1 is MDHEN and CDR2 is SYDVKM. CDR3: CASSPLGAGEKLFF. The CDR3 nucleotides are TGTGCCAGCAGTCCCCTAGGGGCGGGTGAAAAACTGTTTTTT.

Note on this clonotype: One end of the junction varies from germline; a read error may be responsible. The J gene is TRBJ2-1, the V gene TRBV7-8, with 11 nucleotides matching TRBD1. The germline CDR1 and CDR2 sequences are SGHVS and FQNEAQ. The length of the CDR3 is 18 residues. CDR3 region: CVSKTVANPGQGVYEQFF. The CDR3 nucleotides read TGTGTCAGCAAAACTGTGGCCAACCCGGGACAGGGGGTCTACGAGCAGTTCTTC.

With respect to this clonotype: This may arise from a read error, as a much more abundant clone is one base away. V gene TRBV20-1 combines with J gene TRBJ2-7, with 10 positions matching TRBD2. The CDR3 sequence is 12 residues long. Germline loops: CDR1 DFQATT, CDR2 SNEGSKA (reference sequence). CDR3 protein: CRARTSGYEQYF. The CDR3 DNA is TGCAGGGCCAGGACTAGCGGATACGAGCAGTACTTC.

CDR3 bases: TGCAGTGCTATACCTCGGGGGGGCCTCTCCTACAATGAGCAGTTCTTC. As protein: CSAIPRGGLSYNEQFF. The J gene is TRBJ2-1, the V gene TRBV20-1, with TRBD2 matching over 8 bases. This CDR3 region has 16 residues. The germline V gene encodes CDR1 DFQATT and CDR2 SNEGSKA (reference sequence). V was pared by 4 bases and J by 0 bases, with 8 bases of the junction left unmatched.

This clonotype was found a few times. A much larger clone is a single base away; this may be a read error. This CDR3 is missing its conserved last phenylalanine or tryptophan, likely due to a read error. The J gene is TRBJ1-2, the V gene TRBV7-2; D perhaps matches TRBD1 (5 bases). This CDR3 has 14 residues. The germline V and J ends were trimmed by 1 base and 7 bases, with 13 bases remaining between them. Germline V gene lookup returns CDR1 SGHTA and CDR2 FQGNSA. The CDR3: CASSLEISGGGYTC. As DNA, the CDR3 is TGTGCCAGCAGCTTAGAAATTTCGGGGGGTGGCTACACCTGC.

This chain uses TRBV2 with TRBJ2-2; D possibly matches TRBD1 or TRBD2 (5 bases each). The CDR3 has 15 amino acids. Germline V gives CDR1 SNHLY, CDR2 FYNNEI. Trimming removed 9 bases at V and 6 bases at J, with 20 bases between. The CDR3 nucleotides are TGTGCCAGTACGACGGGGCCCGGGTTCTCCGGGGAGCTGTTTTTT. This sequence encodes CASTTGPGFSGELFF.

This clonotype occurred a few times. The chain employs TRBV7-9 and TRBJ2-6, with D perhaps TRBD2 (7 bases). V was clipped by 5 bases and J by 0 bases, with 11 bases between them. The CDR3 runs 16 residues. CDR1 is SEHNR and CDR2 is FQNEAQ in the germline V gene (reference sequence). The DNA for the CDR3 is TGTGCCAGCAGCCGGGGGGCCTACTCTGGGGCCAACGTCCTGACTTTC. Translation gives CASSRGAYSGANVLTF.

With regard to this clonotype: This may come from a read error, since a much larger clone is one base off. The chain combines TRBV20-1 with TRBJ2-7; 8 positions match TRBD2. Germline V gene sequence: CDR1 DFQATT, CDR2 SNEGSKA (reference sequence). The CDR3 length is 14 residues. The V and J ends lost 0 bases and 7 bases, in that order; junction bases with no gene match: 8. The CDR3 sequence: CSARDGGAYNEQYF. The CDR3 DNA is TGCAGTGCTAGAGACGGGGGGGCCTACAATGAGCAGTACTTC.

This chain links TRBV12-3 or TRBV12-4 with TRBJ2-1; D is unclear. This CDR3 comprises 14 residues. V was shortened by 2 bases and J by 2 bases, with 7 bases between the two germline ends. In DNA, the CDR3 is TGTGCCAGCAGTTTACAGGACGCCTACAATGAGCAGTTCTTC. Amino acid sequence: CASSLQDAYNEQFF.

A note on this clonotype: A clone one base away is much larger, so this may be a read error. The chain uses TRBV7-6 and TRBJ2-7, with 11 bases matching TRBD2. The length of the CDR3 is 15 residues. Per germline, CDR1 SGHVS and CDR2 FNYEAQ. The CDR3 DNA is TGTACCAGCAGCATAACTAGCGGGGGACCCTACGAGCAGTACTTC. As protein: CTSSITSGGPYEQYF.

The chain joins TRBV6-2 or TRBV6-3 to TRBJ2-4; D may be TRBD2 (6 bases). V lost 8 bases, J lost 0 bases, and 14 bases lay in between. The CDR3 is made up of 15 amino acids. Germline lookup yields CDR1 MNHEY and CDR2 SVGEGT. CDR3 in amino acids: CASGSGDLAKNIQYF. As DNA, the CDR3 is TGTGCCAGCGGGTCGGGGGATTTAGCCAAAAACATTCAGTACTTC.

The sample holds many counts of this clonotype. The genes are TRBV29-1 and TRBJ2-5; 7 positions match TRBD1. CDR3 length: 11 residues. Germline V gene sequence: CDR1 SQVTM, CDR2 ANQGSEA. Trimming took 6 bases from V and 7 from J; bases not matched to a gene: 5. The CDR3 DNA is TGCAGCGTCACCCACAGGGGGACCCAGTACTTC. Translation gives CSVTHRGTQYF.

The chain joins TRBV7-2 to TRBJ1-5; D perhaps matches TRBD1 (5 bases). Germline V gene sequence: CDR1 SGHTA, CDR2 FQGNSA. V dropped 4 bases and J dropped 0 bases, with 10 bases sitting between them. The CDR3 spans 15 residues. The CDR3: CASSSGDYSNQPQHF. As DNA, the CDR3 is TGTGCCAGCAGCTCCGGGGACTATAGCAATCAGCCCCAGCATTTT. Based on the CDR3 plus reference TRBV7-2 and TRBJ1-5, the full variable domain is GAGVSQSPSNKVTEKGKDVELRCDPISGHTALYWYRQSLGQGLEFLIYFQGNSAPDKSGLPSDRFSAERTGGSVSTLTIQRTQQEDSAVYLCASSSGDYSNQPQHFGDGTRLSIL.

This clonotype occurred a few times. The rearrangement joins TRBV7-2 to TRBJ1-1; D not resolved. There are 13 residues in the CDR3. CDR1 is SGHTA, CDR2 FQGNSA, per germline. Trimming took off 5 bases at V and 3 bases at J, with 10 bases between the two ends. In DNA form, the CDR3 reads TGTGCCAGCAGCCAGGACCGTTACACTGAAGCTTTCTTT. Translating gives CASSQDRYTEAFF.

This clonotype was counted ten times or more. The rearrangement joins TRBV6-2 or TRBV6-3 to TRBJ2-7, with D perhaps TRBD1 or TRBD2 (5 bases each). The germline CDR1 and CDR2 sequences are MNHEY and SVGEGT. V was clipped by 0 bases and J by 0 bases, with 12 bases between them. The CDR3 runs to 16 residues. The CDR3 coding sequence is TGTGCCAGCAGTTACTCGAGGGACGGAAGCTCCTACGAGCAGTACTTC. Amino acid sequence: CASSYSRDGSSYEQYF.

This clonotype was found a few times. The gene calls are TRBV5-6 and TRBJ2-4, with D tentatively TRBD1 or TRBD2 (6 bases each). The germline V gene encodes CDR1 SGHDT and CDR2 YYEEEE. The CDR3 is made up of 18 amino acids. Trimming cost V 3 bases and J 8 bases, with 27 bases left between them. CDR3 region: CASSSTGTSVGLRYIQYF. Here the CDR3 DNA reads TGTGCCAGCAGCTCCACCGGGACATCAGTGGGACTGAGGTACATTCAGTACTTC.

V gene TRBV6-2 or TRBV6-3 combines with J gene TRBJ1-2; 7 nucleotides agree with TRBD1. This CDR3 has 15 residues. Germline V lookup: CDR1 MNHEY, CDR2 SVGEGT. The ends lost 7 bases at V and 6 bases at J; junction bases unmatched: 14. CDR3 sequence: CASTLPGQVLDGYTF. CDR3 DNA: TGTGCCAGCACCCTCCCCGGACAGGTATTGGATGGCTACACCTTC.

The chain combines TRBV9 with TRBJ2-7, with a tentative D call TRBD1 (5 bases). This CDR3 has 20 amino acids. From germline, CDR1 is SGDLS and CDR2 YYNGEE. V dropped 1 base and J dropped 3 bases, with 29 bases sitting between them. CDR3 in DNA: TGTGCCAGCAGCGTACGTACTACGGATTCGCCCCAGGGCTTAGACTACGAGCAGTACTTC. Encoded protein: CASSVRTTDSPQGLDYEQYF.

The chain recombines TRBV5-1 with TRBJ2-1, with 10 bases fitting TRBD1. The CDR3 covers 18 residues. Germline V CDR1 and CDR2: SGHRS, YFSETQ. J was trimmed by 4 bases and V by 0 bases; bases with no gene match: 10. The CDR3 loop reads CASSLANAGTGAYNEQFF. CDR3 nucleotides: TGCGCCAGCAGCTTGGCCAACGCCGGGACAGGGGCATACAATGAGCAGTTCTTC.

V gene TRBV3-1 combines with J gene TRBJ2-2; either TRBD1 or TRBD2 may supply D (5 bases each). The CDR3 runs 16 residues. Trimming stripped 6 bases from V and 4 bases from J, with 18 bases between. The V gene's germline CDR1 is LGHDT and CDR2 YNNKEL (reference sequence). CDR3 sequence (DNA): TGTGCCAGCAGTTACACCGGGACGAGCCCCACCGGGGAGCTGTTTTTT. Amino acids: CASSYTGTSPTGELFF.

This rearrangement joins TRBV3-1 to TRBJ1-3; TRBD1 might be the D (5 bases). Per the germline V gene, CDR1 is LGHDT and CDR2 is YNNKEL (reference sequence). The CDR3 has 15 amino acids. The V and J ends lost 4 bases and 0 bases respectively, with 10 bases between them. The CDR3 nucleotides read TGTGCCAGCAGCCCGGGACTGAACTCTGGAAACACCATATATTTT. Its protein product is CASSPGLNSGNTIYF.

This chain joins TRBV10-3 and TRBJ2-7; 7 nucleotides agree with TRBD1. The J call may be incorrect, as the DNA end agrees better with TRBJ2-5. There are 13 residues in the CDR3. In germline, CDR1 is ENHRY, CDR2 SYGVKD. CDR3 in amino acids: CAISYRGEETQYF. The CDR3 DNA is TGTGCCATCAGTTACAGGGGTGAGGAGACCCAGTACTTC.

About this clonotype: At one end, the junction sequence differs from germline, possibly due to a read error. The V and J genes are TRBV12-3 or TRBV12-4 and TRBJ2-4; a possible D gene is TRBD1 (6 bases). The J call may be wrong; the DNA end is better matched by TRBJ2-7. The length of the CDR3 is 12 residues. CDR3 region: CTSRLGTSEQYF. DNA of the CDR3: TGTACCAGCAGGCTCGGGACAAGCGAGCAGTACTTC.